The 27 T cell receptor beta chains presented below share a single source sample, sequenced in a study of cytomegalovirus exposure and HLA in healthy donors. Primers for the PCR totalled 60 Vbeta and 13 Jbeta. The assay was immunoSEQ multiplex PCR, and TCRdb's table has in-frame clones only and misses some. Of approximately 150,000 clones in the sample, approximately 76% were seen once. The sample was PBMCs. The receptors stem from a woman younger than 30 in good health and CMV-seropositive.

The chain joins TRBV15 to TRBJ1-5; 7 bases line up with TRBD1. The ends lost 2 bases at V and 2 bases at J; junction bases unmatched: 0. This CDR3 contains 14 residues. Per the germline V gene, CDR1 is LNHNV and CDR2 is YYDKDF (reference sequence). CDR3 sequence (DNA): TGTGCCACCAGCAGACAGGGGGGCAATCAGCCCCAGCATTTT. This sequence encodes CATSRQGGNQPQHF.

The chain links TRBV5-1 to TRBJ1-1; D may be TRBD1 (5 bases). V was trimmed by 3 bases and J by 3 bases, leaving 12 bases between them. CDR3 length: 14 amino acids. Germline V gene lookup returns CDR1 SGHRS and CDR2 YFSETQ. CDR3 sequence (DNA): TGCGCCAGCAGCTATACCGGGGGAGACACTGAAGCTTTCTTT. Its translation is CASSYTGGDTEAFF.

The rearrangement uses TRBV6-5 and TRBJ1-2, with 9 bases matching TRBD1. This CDR3 region has 14 residues. Germline loops: CDR1 MNHEY, CDR2 SVGAGI. After removal of 0 bases from V and 7 bases from J, the junction contained 3 bases not matched to a gene. In DNA form, the CDR3 reads TGTGCCAGCAGTTACTCGAGGGGACAGGGTGGCTACACCTTC. This sequence encodes CASSYSRGQGGYTF.

The rearrangement joins TRBV5-1 to TRBJ2-5; possible D gene TRBD1, 5 bases. CDR3 length: 13 residues. Germline CDR1 and CDR2: SGHRS and YFSETQ. The germline V and J ends were trimmed by 1 base and 5 bases, with 9 bases remaining between them. The CDR3 region is CASSLPGYETQYF. The CDR3 nucleotides are TGCGCCAGCAGCTTGCCAGGGTATGAGACCCAGTACTTC.

This rearrangement joins TRBV5-1 to TRBJ1-1; perhaps TRBD1 as D (5 bases). The germline V gene has CDR1 SGHRS and CDR2 YFSETQ. V gave up 0 bases and J gave up 4 bases, with 13 bases separating them. CDR3 size: 15 residues. The CDR3 loop reads CASSLAAGTATEAFF. CDR3 nucleotides: TGCGCCAGCAGCTTGGCCGCCGGGACTGCCACTGAAGCTTTCTTT. The full variable domain, rest sourced from reference TRBV5-1 and TRBJ1-1, is KAGVTQTPRYLIKTRGQQVTLSCSPISGHRSVSWYQQTPGQGLQFLFEYFSETQRNKGNFPGRFSGRQFSNSRSEMNVSTLELGDSALYLCASSLAAGTATEAFFGQGTRLTVV.

The CDR3 protein is CASSWTEINEKLFF. In nucleotides, the CDR3 is TGTGCCAGCAGTTGGACAGAAATTAATGAAAAACTGTTTTTT. V usage is TRBV6-5 and J usage is TRBJ1-4; possibly TRBD1 for D (6 bases). The CDR3 has 14 residues. Germline V gene data show CDR1 as MNHEY and CDR2 as SVGAGI. V lost 4 bases and J 4 bases, leaving 10 bases between the germline ends.

The chain recombines TRBV6-5 with TRBJ1-6; 7 nucleotides line up with TRBD1. This CDR3 has 14 residues. From germline, CDR1 is MNHEY and CDR2 SVGAGI. J lost 10 bases, V lost 5 bases, and 8 bases had no gene match. CDR3 loop: CASSRGQFGSPLHF. The CDR3 DNA follows: TGTGCCAGCAGTAGGGGACAGTTCGGCTCACCCCTCCACTTT.

V is TRBV7-8 and J is TRBJ2-3; 9 bases align to TRBD2. The CDR3 has 15 residues. The trim removed 3 bases at V and 6 bases at J, leaving 7 bases unmatched. CDR1 and CDR2 (germline): SGHVS, FQNEAQ. The CDR3 sequence is CASSFPRGGRDTQYF. In DNA, the CDR3 is TGTGCCAGCAGCTTTCCGCGGGGGGGCCGCGATACGCAGTATTTT.

This rearrangement joins TRBV5-1 to TRBJ2-1, with TRBD1 as a possible D gene (6 bases). This CDR3 is built from 14 residues. V lost 5 bases to trimming and J lost 7 bases, with 16 bases between them. The germline CDR1 and CDR2 sequences are SGHRS and YFSETQ. The CDR3 region has the DNA TGCGCCAGCAGACGACAGGCGGACGGGAATGAGCAGTTCTTC. Amino acid sequence: CASRRQADGNEQFF.

This sequence joins TRBV7-6 and TRBJ2-7, with 11 bases identical to TRBD1. Germline CDR1 is SGHVS and CDR2 is FNYEAQ. V dropped 6 bases and J dropped 0; count of bases not matched to a gene: 4. The CDR3 runs 15 residues. Here the CDR3 DNA reads TGTGCCAGCAGTTCCGGACAGGGGGCCTCCTACGAGCAGTACTTC. Encoded protein: CASSSGQGASYEQYF.

The V call is TRBV7-8, the J call TRBJ2-5; TRBD2 agrees at 8 bases. There are 15 residues in the CDR3. Trimming removed 0 bases from V and 5 bases from J; junction bases left unmatched: 5. CDR1 SGHVS and CDR2 FQNEAQ come from the germline V gene. In nucleotides, the CDR3 is TGTGCCAGCAGCTTAGCGCTCCAGCGGGAGGAGACCCAGTACTTC. Its translation: CASSLALQREETQYF.

V and J are TRBV23-1 and TRBJ2-3, with a possible D match to TRBD2 (5 bases). TRBV23-1 is annotated as an ORF whose role is uncertain. Trimming removed 1 base at V and 2 bases at J, with 7 bases between. The CDR3 contains 14 residues. CDR3 protein: CASSQCGFTDTQYF. In DNA form, the CDR3 reads TGCGCCAGCAGTCAATGCGGGTTCACAGATACGCAGTATTTT.

This chain connects TRBV11-2 to TRBJ1-1, with 9 nucleotides matching TRBD1. CDR1 is SGHAT and CDR2 is FQNNGV in the germline V gene. Trimming took 6 bases from V and 3 from J; bases not matched to a gene: 11. The CDR3 consists of 16 residues. The CDR3: CASSRDRGNSYTEAFF. As DNA, the CDR3 is TGTGCCAGCAGTAGAGACAGGGGGAACTCATACACTGAAGCTTTCTTT.

This chain connects TRBV7-3 to TRBJ1-3, with unresolved D. The germline CDR1 and CDR2 sequences are SGHTA and FQGTGA. This CDR3 has 15 amino acids. Trimming removed 5 bases at V and 4 bases at J, with 15 bases between. DNA for the CDR3: TGTGCCAGCAGCCTCGCCGGAGGGTCCGGAAACACCATATATTTT. Encoded protein: CASSLAGGSGNTIYF.

The genes are TRBV19 and TRBJ2-7; possible D gene TRBD1, 6 bases. CDR1 and CDR2 (germline): LNHDA, SQIVND (reference sequence). This CDR3 is 14 amino acids long. The germline V and J ends were trimmed by 5 bases and 3 bases, with 14 bases remaining between them. The CDR3 region has the DNA TGTGCCAGTAGTGCCACAGGGTCCCTCTACGAGCAGTACTTC. Translating gives CASSATGSLYEQYF.

This rearrangement joins TRBV27 to TRBJ2-7; 7 bases match TRBD2. There are 15 residues in the CDR3. Germline CDR1 reads MNHEY; CDR2 reads SMNVEV (reference sequence). The V segment lost 0 bases and the J segment 6 bases; nucleotides outside the gene matches: 8. CDR3 sequence: CASSLSRGTSGEQYF. For the CDR3, the DNA is TGTGCCAGCAGTTTATCGCGGGGGACCAGCGGCGAGCAGTACTTC.

The rearrangement joins TRBV14 to TRBJ2-1; maybe TRBD1 (6 bases). The CDR3 extends over 16 amino acids. Germline CDR1 reads SGHDN; CDR2 reads FVKESK. With 4 bases removed from V and 1 base from J, the gap between germline ends came to 14 bases. CDR3 in amino acids: CASSLLGGASYNEQFF. CDR3 nucleotides: TGTGCCAGCAGCCTACTAGGGGGAGCATCCTACAATGAGCAGTTCTTC.

The chain links TRBV18 to TRBJ2-3; 8 nucleotides match TRBD1. The germline V gene has CDR1 KGHSH and CDR2 LQKENI. With 3 bases clipped from V and 4 bases from J, the junction kept 9 bases outside the gene matches. CDR3 length equals 16 residues. CDR3 nucleotides: TGTGCCAGCTCACCCGGGACAGGTTTGGGCCCAGATACGCAGTATTTT. Its translation: CASSPGTGLGPDTQYF.

The chain joins TRBV30 to TRBJ2-5; unclear D gene. Germline CDR1 GTSNPN, CDR2 SVGIG (reference sequence). The CDR3 runs to 12 residues. V was pared by 4 bases and J by 5 bases, with 11 bases between. In DNA form, the CDR3 reads TGTGCCTGGACCTCACTCGGGGAGACCCAGTACTTC. This gives the protein CAWTSLGETQYF. Full variable domain (outside the CDR3, taken from reference TRBV30 and TRBJ2-5): SQTIHQWPATLVQPVGSPLSLECTVEGTSNPNLYWYRQAAGRGLQLLFYSVGIGQISSEVPQNLSASRPQDRQFILSSKKLLLSDSGFYLCAWTSLGETQYFGPGTRLLVL.

The genes are TRBV19 and TRBJ2-1; 9 nucleotides line up with TRBD1. The CDR3 has 15 amino acids. V lost 5 bases and J lost 4; bases outside the gene matches: 6. Germline values: CDR1 LNHDA, CDR2 SQIVND (reference sequence). Here the CDR3 reads CASSLQGAEYNEQFF. The CDR3 region has the DNA TGTGCCAGTAGTCTACAGGGGGCGGAGTACAATGAGCAGTTCTTC.

This clone was counted once. This chain uses TRBV4-3 with TRBJ1-6, with D possibly matching TRBD1 (5 bases). CDR3 length equals 13 residues. Germline V CDR1 and CDR2: LGHNA, YSLEER. Trimming removed 0 bases at V and 8 bases at J, with 5 bases between. The CDR3 region is CASSQDRDSPLHF. CDR3 DNA: TGCGCCAGCAGCCAAGACAGGGATTCACCCCTCCACTTT.

The chain links TRBV9 to TRBJ1-6; D gene ambiguous. The CDR3 totals 13 residues. V lost 7 bases, J lost 4 bases, and 9 bases lay in between. In germline, CDR1 is SGDLS, CDR2 YYNGEE. The CDR3 is CASGSDYNSPLHF. The CDR3 nucleotides read TGTGCCAGCGGCAGCGATTATAATTCACCCCTCCACTTT.

This clone has a single count. The gene calls are TRBV29-1 and TRBJ1-1, with 7 bases lining up with TRBD1. The CDR3 totals 14 residues. J lost 6 bases, V lost 6 bases, and 13 bases had no gene match. The germline V gene has CDR1 SQVTM and CDR2 ANQGSEA. The CDR3: CSVLPSRGGSEAFF. The CDR3 coding sequence is TGCAGCGTCCTCCCCTCTAGAGGGGGCTCTGAAGCTTTCTTT.

The chain recombines TRBV2 with TRBJ2-7, with D unresolved. Trimming cost V 2 bases and J 0 bases, with 5 bases left between them. The CDR3 extends over 13 amino acids. Germline V gene sequence: CDR1 SNHLY, CDR2 FYNNEI. CDR3 loop: CASSESNSYEQYF. The CDR3, as DNA: TGTGCCAGCAGTGAATCCAACTCCTACGAGCAGTACTTC.

This rearrangement joins TRBV27 to TRBJ2-5; D call uncertain. This CDR3 spans 13 amino acids. The germline V and J ends were trimmed by 2 bases and 5 bases, with 9 bases remaining between them. The germline V gene encodes CDR1 MNHEY and CDR2 SMNVEV (reference sequence). The CDR3 nucleotides read TGTGCCAGCAGTTTAGGAGTTTGGGAGACCCAGTACTTC. It codes for CASSLGVWETQYF.

The rearrangement uses TRBV6-1 and TRBJ2-1; D might be TRBD2 (7 bases). The CDR3 totals 16 residues. Trimming cost V 1 base and J 2 bases, with 12 bases left between them. Per the germline V gene, CDR1 is MNHNS and CDR2 is SASEGT. CDR3 sequence: CASSEGGGGTYNEQFF. CDR3 nucleotide sequence: TGTGCCAGCAGTGAAGGAGGGGGGGGAACCTACAATGAGCAGTTCTTC.

This clone appeared a single time. The chain is built from TRBV7-6 and TRBJ2-2; 8 bases are shared with TRBD1. Germline trimming cut 4 bases from V and 7 bases from J; bases unmatched to any gene: 8. The CDR3 length is 15 residues. Per the germline V gene, CDR1 is SGHVS and CDR2 is FNYEAQ. The CDR3 nucleotides are TGTGCCAGCAGCTCAGGACAGGGTACTGACGGGGAGCTGTTTTTT. This encodes CASSSGQGTDGELFF.